A single sample is the source of the 21 T cell receptor beta chains below, sequenced in a study of T-cell reconstitution after alpha-beta-depleted transplantation in children. Preparing the TCRbeta library involved the use of unique molecular identifiers. One entry per CDR3 protein, called by TCRdb with MiXCR from the PCR reads. The sample records more than 85,000 distinct CDR3 sequences, around 10% being singletons. Source: PBMCs from the stem cell graft donor, taken from the stem cell graft. The source is a human donor who donated a stem cell graft to a child with acute lymphoblastic leukemia.

This clonotype was observed at least ten times. V usage is TRBV19 and J usage is TRBJ2-6; TRBD1 matches 7 bases. The V gene end was trimmed by 9 bases and the J gene end by 0 bases; junction bases not matched to a gene: 8. In germline, CDR1 is LNHDA, CDR2 SQIVND (reference sequence). This CDR3 has 16 residues. This chain's CDR3 is CASSGTVRSGANVLTF. Written as DNA, the CDR3 is TGTGCCAGCTCCGGGACAGTACGCTCTGGGGCCAACGTCCTGACTTTC.

V gene TRBV10-3 combines with J gene TRBJ2-7; TRBD1 might be the D (5 bases). Germline V gene sequence: CDR1 ENHRY, CDR2 SYGVKD. V lost 4 bases, J lost 1 base, and 11 bases lay in between. This CDR3 is 14 amino acids long. CDR3 DNA sequence: TGTGCCATCAGTGGGCAGGGATCTTCCTACGAGCAGTACTTC. It is translated as CAISGQGSSYEQYF.

There are many counts of this clonotype. The chain uses TRBV6-2 or TRBV6-3 and TRBJ2-2; D perhaps matches TRBD1 (5 bases). Germline CDR1 reads MNHEY; CDR2 reads SVGEGT. There are 13 residues in the CDR3. The V end lost 7 bases, the J end lost 7 bases, and 13 bases lay between the germline ends. The DNA of the CDR3 is TGTGCCAGCAACCTAGGGGCTAGCGGGGAGCTGTTTTTT. Protein: CASNLGASGELFF.

This clonotype was counted ten times or more. J is TRBJ2-2 and V is TRBV7-3, with D perhaps TRBD2 (5 bases). The CDR3 extends over 16 amino acids. Germline lookup yields CDR1 SGHTA and CDR2 FQGTGA. Between the trimmed V and J ends, which lost 3 bases and 8 bases, there was a span of 19 bases. DNA for the CDR3: TGTGCCAGCAGCTTTACGGGCGACTACTCTAGGGGGGAGCTGTTTTTT. Protein: CASSFTGDYSRGELFF. The whole variable domain, remainder taken from reference TRBV7-3 and TRBJ2-2, is GAGVSQTPSNKVTEKGKYVELRCDPISGHTALYWYRQSLGQGPEFLIYFQGTGAADDSGLPNDRFFAVRPEGSVSTLKIQRTERGDSAVYLCASSFTGDYSRGELFFGEGSRLTVL.

This clonotype has ten or more counts. The chain is built from TRBV29-1 and TRBJ1-2; D ambiguous. The CDR3 runs 11 residues. The germline V and J ends were trimmed by 7 bases and 3 bases, with 9 bases remaining between them. Germline CDR1 and CDR2: SQVTM and ANQGSEA. The CDR3 protein is CSARGDYGYTF. The CDR3 DNA sequence: TGCAGCGCCCGCGGGGACTATGGCTACACCTTC. Filled out from reference TRBV29-1 and TRBJ1-2, the complete variable domain reads SAVISQKPSRDICQRGTSLTIQCQVDSQVTMMFWYRQQPGQSLTLIATANQGSEATYESGFVIDKFPISRPNLTFSTLTVSNMSPEDSSIYLCSARGDYGYTFGSGTRLTVV.

There are many counts of this clonotype. The chain joins TRBV25-1 to TRBJ2-5, with TRBD2 matching 11 bases. The CDR3 has 17 amino acids. Trimming took 4 bases from V and 7 from J; bases not matched to a gene: 14. Germline V gene sequence: CDR1 MGHDK, CDR2 SYGVNS. The CDR3 spells CASSGGLAGPGGRTQYF. CDR3 sequence (DNA): TGTGCCAGCAGTGGAGGACTAGCGGGCCCAGGAGGACGGACCCAGTACTTC.

This clonotype was found once. This may come from a read error, since a much larger clone is one base off. The chain carries TRBV6-2 or TRBV6-3 and TRBJ2-7; TRBD1 might be the D (6 bases). The CDR3 runs 12 residues. Germline CDR1 is MNHEY and CDR2 is SVGEGT. CDR3 residues: CTSTTGFHEQYF. CDR3 bases: TGTACCAGCACCACAGGGTTTCACGAGCAGTACTTC.

This clonotype occurred many times. The chain joins TRBV7-2 to TRBJ1-2; D unclear. V gave up 0 bases and J gave up 8 bases, with 13 bases separating them. The CDR3 has 14 amino acids. Germline CDR1 reads SGHTA; CDR2 reads FQGNSA. The CDR3 DNA reads as TGTGCCAGCAGCTTAGCGCGTGCGGGCGGGGGCTACACCTTC. Amino acids: CASSLARAGGGYTF.

This clonotype was counted at least ten times. This sequence joins TRBV7-2 and TRBJ2-3, with TRBD2 matching over 10 bases. V dropped 3 bases and J dropped 7; count of bases not matched to a gene: 7. Germline CDR1 and CDR2: SGHTA and FQGNSA. The CDR3 covers 15 residues. Here the CDR3 reads CASSFPSGSINTQYF. The CDR3 bases are TGTGCCAGCAGCTTCCCTAGCGGGAGCATAAATACGCAGTATTTT. Full variable domain (rest looked up from reference TRBV7-2 and TRBJ2-3): GAGVSQSPSNKVTEKGKDVELRCDPISGHTALYWYRQSLGQGLEFLIYFQGNSAPDKSGLPSDRFSAERTGGSVSTLTIQRTQQEDSAVYLCASSFPSGSINTQYFGPGTRLTVL.

The table lists this clonotype with many counts. V gene TRBV7-2 combines with J gene TRBJ2-5; D might be TRBD2 (5 bases). CDR3 length equals 14 residues. The V end lost 5 bases, the J end lost 0 bases, and 10 bases lay between the germline ends. Germline loops: CDR1 SGHTA, CDR2 FQGNSA. CDR3 loop: CASSGLTYQETQYF. The CDR3 bases are TGTGCCAGCAGCGGACTTACGTACCAAGAGACCCAGTACTTC.

This clonotype appeared many times. The V and J genes are TRBV6-1 and TRBJ1-1; D may be TRBD1 (5 bases). The CDR3 covers 14 residues. V was pared by 6 bases and J by 3 bases, with 14 bases between. Germline CDR1 reads MNHNS; CDR2 reads SASEGT. CDR3 bases: TGTGCCAGCAGGCCCACCTTAGGGGACACTGAAGCTTTCTTT. It yields the protein CASRPTLGDTEAFF.

This clonotype has a count of ten or more. This rearrangement joins TRBV29-1 to TRBJ1-1, with TRBD1 matching over 12 bases. The length of the CDR3 is 14 residues. Trimming took 6 bases from V and 5 from J; bases not matched to a gene: 7. Looked up from germline, CDR1 is SQVTM and CDR2 is ANQGSEA. CDR3 in amino acids: CSVQGQGARTEAFF. For the CDR3, the DNA is TGCAGCGTACAGGGACAGGGGGCGAGGACTGAAGCTTTCTTT.

The chain couples TRBV7-6 to TRBJ1-6, with 8 bases aligning to TRBD1. This CDR3 is 16 amino acids long. Germline loops: CDR1 SGHVS, CDR2 FNYEAQ. Trimming took 6 bases from V and 8 from J; bases not matched to a gene: 12. The CDR3 DNA reads TGTGCCAGCAGGATCGGAGCCGGGACAGGAGATTCACCCCTCCACTTT. Protein sequence: CASRIGAGTGDSPLHF.

This clonotype occurred many times. The chain employs TRBV4-3 and TRBJ1-3; D is unclear. Germline-derived CDR1 and CDR2 are LGHNA and YSLEER. The CDR3 is 15 amino acids. The V end lost 2 bases, the J end lost 0 bases, and 8 bases lay between the germline ends. The CDR3 nucleotides are TGCGCCAGCAGCCAACACCTTGGCTCTGGAAACACCATATATTTT. As protein: CASSQHLGSGNTIYF.

This clonotype came up many times. The chain uses TRBV5-1 and TRBJ2-1; D may be TRBD2 (6 bases). From germline, CDR1 is SGHRS and CDR2 YFSETQ. V lost 2 bases to trimming and J lost 8 bases, with 11 bases between them. The length of the CDR3 is 13 residues. The CDR3 DNA reads as TGCGCCAGCAGCTTCGGGAGTAGCTATGAGCAGTTCTTC. It encodes CASSFGSSYEQFF.

This clonotype occurred many times. The chain links TRBV10-3 to TRBJ2-5, with D unclear. The CDR3 runs to 12 residues. Trimming cost V 8 bases and J 0 bases, with 7 bases left between them. The germline gives CDR1 ENHRY, CDR2 SYGVKD. CDR3 in DNA: TGTGCCATCGGGCAGGACCAAGAGACCCAGTACTTC. The encoded protein is CAIGQDQETQYF.

This clonotype was counted ten times or more. Here the CDR3 DNA reads TGTGCCAGCAGCGCTTCCAGGGTCTTGAACACTGAAGCTTTCTTT. Its translation is CASSASRVLNTEAFF. The gene calls are TRBV9 and TRBJ1-1; maybe TRBD1 (5 bases). With 3 bases removed from V and 0 bases from J, the gap between germline ends came to 12 bases. The CDR3 consists of 15 residues. Germline values: CDR1 SGDLS, CDR2 YYNGEE. The full variable domain, rest sourced from reference TRBV9 and TRBJ1-1, is DSGVTQTPKHLITATGQRVTLRCSPRSGDLSVYWYQQSLDQGLQFLIQYYNGEERAKGNILERFSAQQFPDLHSELNLSSLELGDSALYFCASSASRVLNTEAFFGQGTRLTVV.

This clonotype was seen at least ten times. J is TRBJ1-2 and V is TRBV5-1, with D uncertain. The germline CDR1 and CDR2 sequences are SGHRS and YFSETQ. This CDR3 spans 14 amino acids. V lost 0 bases, J lost 3 bases, and 9 bases lay in between. The CDR3 spells CASSLASEDYGYTF. The CDR3 DNA reads as TGCGCCAGCAGCTTGGCCTCGGAAGACTATGGCTACACCTTC.

This clonotype was recorded many times. The V gene is TRBV29-1, the J gene TRBJ2-5; 8 bases are a match to TRBD2. The CDR3 loop spans 13 amino acids. From germline, CDR1 is SQVTM and CDR2 ANQGSEA. The V gene end was trimmed by 5 bases and the J gene end by 4 bases; junction bases not matched to a gene: 6. Here the CDR3 reads CSVWAGGAETQYF. In nucleotides, the CDR3 is TGCAGCGTTTGGGCGGGGGGCGCAGAGACCCAGTACTTC.

This clonotype occurred many times. DNA of the CDR3: TGTGCCAGCAGCTTGGCCGGAAACTATGGCTACACCTTC. This encodes CASSLAGNYGYTF. The genes are TRBV5-6 and TRBJ1-2; D gene uncertain. From germline, CDR1 is SGHDT and CDR2 YYEEEE. CDR3 length: 13 amino acids. Trimming took off 0 bases at V and 2 bases at J, with 5 bases between the two ends.

The sample holds many counts of this clonotype. This chain connects TRBV28 to TRBJ2-3, with TRBD2 as a possible D gene (5 bases). V dropped 1 base and J dropped 4 bases, with 18 bases sitting between them. Germline loops: CDR1 MDHEN, CDR2 SYDVKM. CDR3 length: 17 residues. CDR3 in amino acids: CASSLSLVGVRADTQYF. The CDR3 DNA is TGTGCCAGCAGTTTATCCCTCGTGGGAGTCCGTGCAGATACGCAGTATTTT.